Listed below are T cell receptor beta chains from one sample, sequenced in a study of early T cells in non-severe SARS-CoV-2 infection. In TCRdb, the 5' RACE reads were re-called with MiXCR into one record per CDR3 protein. The sample yields fewer than 85,000 distinct CDR3 sequences, around a tenth seen once. Sequencing used whole blood. These receptors were obtained from an adult who was a healthcare worker with PCR-confirmed SARS-CoV-2 infection or an uninfected control (not recorded which). CDR3s include the opening cysteine and the closing phenylalanine or tryptophan. Each record gives: J gene, D gene, clone size, V gene, CDR3 length, CDR3 DNA, CDR3 protein. The D gene is left open where the match is weak. The size field is filled for only some rows; it gives once, few, many or a size class.

J gene: TRBJ2-2; D gene: -; clone size: -; V gene: TRBV19; CDR3 length: 16; CDR3 DNA: TGTGCCAGTACCATCTCCAGTGGAACGAACACCGGGGAGCTGTTTTTT; CDR3 protein: CASTISSGTNTGELFF
J gene: TRBJ1-3; D gene: TRBD1; clone size: many; V gene: TRBV30; CDR3 length: 15; CDR3 DNA: TGTGCCTGGAGTGTACAGGGGATGGCTGAAAACACCATATATTTT; CDR3 protein: CAWSVQGMAENTIYF
J gene: TRBJ2-5; D gene: TRBD1; clone size: many; V gene: TRBV20-1; CDR3 length: 15; CDR3 DNA: TGCAGTGCTAGAGAATTTGGACAGGGTGAAGAGACCCAGTACTTC; CDR3 protein: CSAREFGQGEETQYF
J gene: TRBJ2-1; D gene: -; clone size: -; V gene: TRBV19; CDR3 length: 18; CDR3 DNA: TGTGCCAGTAGTATGGGGGGTGGAACGAGCGCTTCCTACAATGAGCAGTTCTTC; CDR3 protein: CASSMGGGTSASYNEQFF
J gene: TRBJ2-7; D gene: TRBD2; clone size: -; V gene: TRBV20-1; CDR3 length: 15; CDR3 DNA: TGCAGTGCTAGAGTAACTAGCGGGGACCAAGGCGAGCAGTACTTC; CDR3 protein: CSARVTSGDQGEQYF
J gene: TRBJ2-7; D gene: -; clone size: -; V gene: TRBV5-1; CDR3 length: 14; CDR3 DNA: TGCGCCAGCAGCTTACTGGGGAGGCTCTACGAGCAGTACTTC; CDR3 protein: CASSLLGRLYEQYF
J gene: TRBJ1-1; D gene: -; clone size: medium-sized; V gene: TRBV7-9; CDR3 length: 16; CDR3 DNA: TGTGCCAGCAGAGGGCTGTCGTTGTTGGCGGGAACTGAAGCTTTCTTT; CDR3 protein: CASRGLSLLAGTEAFF
J gene: TRBJ2-1; D gene: TRBD2; clone size: -; V gene: TRBV27; CDR3 length: 14; CDR3 DNA: TGTGCCAGCTTAGCGGGAGCGGAAAGAAATGAGCAGTTCTTC; CDR3 protein: CASLAGAERNEQFF
J gene: TRBJ1-1; D gene: -; clone size: many; V gene: TRBV3-1; CDR3 length: 13; CDR3 DNA: TGTGCCAGCAGCCAAGGGGGTAGACCTGAAGCTTTCTTT; CDR3 protein: CASSQGGRPEAFF
J gene: TRBJ2-1; D gene: -; clone size: many; V gene: TRBV30; CDR3 length: 13; CDR3 DNA: TGTGCCTGGAGCCACGGGGGACCGGATGAGCAGTTCTTC; CDR3 protein: CAWSHGGPDEQFF
J gene: TRBJ2-2; D gene: -; clone size: -; V gene: TRBV20-1; CDR3 length: 16; CDR3 DNA: TGCAGTGCTAGAGGCCCTGGACCCACTAACACCGGGGAGCTGTTTTTT; CDR3 protein: CSARGPGPTNTGELFF